Detailed here is one T cell receptor beta chain. Germline CDR1 reads SGHRS; CDR2 reads YFSETQ. The CDR3 is made up of 14 amino acids. V shed 4 bases, J shed 7 bases, and the junction held 6 bases outside the gene matches. Seattle's enrolled individuals joined amid active infection and were then monitored longitudinally. Per the authors' pipeline: It was from reference gene primer amplification that nucleated cell counts were estimated. The repertoire was sequenced with immunoSEQ multiplex PCR; TCRdb's copy has only in-frame clones and lacks some. The V and J calls and the clone size are those of that table, but D and trimming were determined from the DNA. The table records 140,000 to 150,000 clones, 88% of them present only once. The data belong to a study of blood T cell repertoires in COVID-19. Background on the study: Samples taken during acute and convalescent COVID-19 were collected in the United States, Italy and Spain. PBMCs, B-cell-depleted T cells, or T cells were the source of the cDNA or gDNA that made up the material.

The sequence was obtained from a human donor with COVID-19, enrolled during active disease. The donor label of this sample is uncertain. The chain uses TRBV5-1 and TRBJ2-7, with TRBD2 matching over 12 bases. Source material: peripheral blood. The CDR3 sequence: CASSRTSGAMEQYF. The CDR3 bases are TGCGCCAGCAGCCGGACTAGCGGGGCCATGGAGCAGTACTTC.